This T cell receptor beta chain was profiled in a study of blood T cells in healthy people across ages. PCR was performed a second time for about 6 to 12 cycles using a sample-barcoded 5' primer and a J-beta primer mix. TCRdb re-analysed the 5' RACE reads in MiXCR, keeping a single row per CDR3 protein. The sample has some 900,000 distinct CDR3 sequences; about 44% are singletons. Researchers collected 9 to 10 milliliters of peripheral blood from every single donor. The germline gives CDR1 MNHEY, CDR2 SVGAGI. This CDR3 is 14 amino acids long. Trimming took 4 bases from V and 10 from J; bases not matched to a gene: 9.

This chain uses TRBV6-5 with TRBJ2-1; 8 nucleotides agree with TRBD1. The source is a man aged 25 to 40 in good health. Sequenced input: blood. The CDR3 here is CASSFQGAINEQFF. In nucleotides, the CDR3 is TGTGCCAGCAGTTTCCAGGGGGCGATCAACGAGCAGTTCTTC.